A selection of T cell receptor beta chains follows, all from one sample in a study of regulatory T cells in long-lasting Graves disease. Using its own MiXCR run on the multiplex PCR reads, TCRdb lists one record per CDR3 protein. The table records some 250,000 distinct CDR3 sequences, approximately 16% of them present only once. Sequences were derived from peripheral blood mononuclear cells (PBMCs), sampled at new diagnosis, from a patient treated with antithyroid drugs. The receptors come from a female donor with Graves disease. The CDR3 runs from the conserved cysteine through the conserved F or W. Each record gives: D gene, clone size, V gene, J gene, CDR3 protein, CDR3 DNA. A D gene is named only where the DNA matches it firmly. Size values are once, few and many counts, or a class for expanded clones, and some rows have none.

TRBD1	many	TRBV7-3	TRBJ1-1	CASSRGQGIMNTEAFF	TGCGCCAGCAGCCGGGGACAGGGCATCATGAACACTGAAGCTTTCTTT
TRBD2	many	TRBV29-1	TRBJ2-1	CSVEGGERDLYNEQFF	TGCAGCGTTGAAGGGGGCGAGCGGGACTTATACAATGAGCAGTTCTTC
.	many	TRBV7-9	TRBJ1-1	CASSQKDKFEAFF	TGTGCCAGCAGCCAAAAGGACAAATTTGAAGCTTTCTTT
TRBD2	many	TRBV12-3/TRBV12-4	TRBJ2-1	CASSPTSGRTNEQFF	TGTGCCAGCAGTCCGACTAGCGGGAGAACGAATGAGCAGTTCTTC
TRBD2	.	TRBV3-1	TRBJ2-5	CASSQAGGPREETQYF	TGTGCCAGCAGCCAAGCGGGAGGGCCTAGAGAAGAGACCCAGTACTTC
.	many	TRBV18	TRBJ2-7	CASSPRLNSYEQYF	TGTGCCAGCTCACCGCGACTTAACTCCTACGAGCAGTACTTC
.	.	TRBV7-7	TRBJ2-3	CASSPFGPDTQYF	TGTGCTAGCAGCCCCTTTGGGCCGGATACGCAGTATTTT
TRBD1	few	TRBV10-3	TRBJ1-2	CAISDDRGAYGYTF	TGTGCCATCAGTGATGACAGGGGGGCCTATGGCTACACCTTC
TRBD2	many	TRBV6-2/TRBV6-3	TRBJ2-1	CASSEASGLMDEQFF	TGTGCCAGCAGTGAGGCTAGCGGGCTTATGGATGAGCAGTTCTTC
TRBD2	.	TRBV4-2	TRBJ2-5	CASSQDGEGLAETQYF	TGTGCCAGCAGCCAAGATGGGGAGGGGCTAGCGGAGACCCAGTACTTC
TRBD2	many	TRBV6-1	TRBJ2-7	CASLGLAAYEQYF	TGTGCCAGCTTGGGACTAGCGGCATACGAGCAGTACTTC
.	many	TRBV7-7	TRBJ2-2	CASSRTPANTGELFF	TGTGCTAGCAGCCGTACTCCCGCGAACACCGGGGAGCTGTTTTTT
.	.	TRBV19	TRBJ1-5	CASNINKVYGNQPQHF	TGTGCCAGTAATATAAACAAGGTTTATGGCAATCAGCCCCAGCATTTT
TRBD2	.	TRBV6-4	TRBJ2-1	CASSVLAGAHNEQFF	TGTGCCAGCAGTGTCCTAGCGGGAGCCCACAATGAGCAGTTCTTC
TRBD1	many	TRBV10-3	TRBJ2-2	CAISEFGTARNTGELFF	TGTGCCATCAGTGAGTTCGGGACAGCACGGAACACCGGGGAGCTGTTTTTT
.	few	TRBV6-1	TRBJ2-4	CASSDRAQLGIQYF	TGTGCCAGCAGTGACCGGGCCCAACTAGGCATTCAGTACTTC
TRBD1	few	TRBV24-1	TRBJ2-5	CATSGTGANQETQYF	TGTGCCACCAGCGGGACAGGGGCCAACCAAGAGACCCAGTACTTC
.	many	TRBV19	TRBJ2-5	CASSISLQETQYF	TGTGCCAGTAGTATTAGCCTCCAAGAGACCCAGTACTTC
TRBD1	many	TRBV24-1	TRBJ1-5	CATSGTGQAGQPQHF	TGTGCCACCAGTGGGACGGGACAGGCGGGTCAGCCCCAGCATTTT
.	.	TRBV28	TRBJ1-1	CASRRGTQNTEAFF	TGTGCCAGCAGGCGCGGGACCCAGAACACTGAAGCTTTCTTT
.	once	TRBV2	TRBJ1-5	CASSAHLNQPQHF	TGTGCCAGCAGTGCTCACTTAAATCAGCCCCAGCATTTT
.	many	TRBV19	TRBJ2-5	CASSTSRGSALQETQYF	TGTGCCAGTAGTACTAGTCGCGGGTCTGCCCTCCAAGAGACCCAGTACTTC
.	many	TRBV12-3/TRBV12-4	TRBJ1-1	CASSLSKDTEAFF	TGTGCCAGCAGTTTGTCTAAGGACACTGAAGCTTTCTTT
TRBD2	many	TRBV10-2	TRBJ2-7	CASMTGLAVSEQYF	TGCGCCAGTATGACGGGACTAGCTGTGAGCGAGCAGTACTTC
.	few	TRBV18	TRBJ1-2	CASSPAQSYGYTF	TGTGCCAGCTCACCGGCACAGTCCTATGGCTACACCTTC
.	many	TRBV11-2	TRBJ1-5	CASSLEQRGPQHF	TGTGCCAGCAGCCTCGAACAGCGGGGGCCCCAGCATTTT
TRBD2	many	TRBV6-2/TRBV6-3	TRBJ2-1	CASSQGLADYYNEQFF	TGTGCCAGCAGTCAGGGACTAGCGGACTACTACAATGAGCAGTTCTTC
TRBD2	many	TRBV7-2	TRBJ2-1	CASSLALAGGEQFF	TGTGCCAGCAGCTTAGCACTAGCGGGAGGGGAGCAGTTCTTC
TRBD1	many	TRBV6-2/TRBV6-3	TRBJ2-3	CASSSTGDTDTQYF	TGTGCCAGCAGTTCCACAGGGGACACAGATACGCAGTATTTT
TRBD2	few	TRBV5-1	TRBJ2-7	CASSFGGGRSYEQYF	TGCGCCAGCAGCTTTGGCGGGGGGAGATCCTACGAGCAGTACTTC
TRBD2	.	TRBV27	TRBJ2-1	CASSLRLAGHNEQFF	TGTGCCAGCAGTTTACGGCTAGCGGGCCACAATGAGCAGTTCTTC
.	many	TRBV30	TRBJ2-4	CAWSVGAKNIQYF	TGTGCCTGGAGTGTAGGAGCCAAAAACATTCAGTACTTC
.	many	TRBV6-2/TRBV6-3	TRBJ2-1	CASRLGSWGEQFF	TGTGCCAGCCGCTTAGGGAGCTGGGGTGAGCAGTTCTTC
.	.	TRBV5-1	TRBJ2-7	CASSLRATYEQYF	TGCGCCAGCAGCTTGCGGGCGACCTACGAGCAGTACTTC
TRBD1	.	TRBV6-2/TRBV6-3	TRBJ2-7	CASSNPGQSYYEQYF	TGTGCCAGCAGCAACCCGGGACAGAGCTATTACGAGCAGTACTTC
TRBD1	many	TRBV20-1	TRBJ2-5	CSARDMGQTFQETQYF	TGCAGTGCTAGAGATATGGGACAGACCTTCCAAGAGACCCAGTACTTC
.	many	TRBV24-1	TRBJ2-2	CATSDQPTGELFF	TGTGCCACCAGTGACCAGCCCACCGGGGAGCTGTTTTTT
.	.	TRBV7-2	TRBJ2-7	CASSPGNSYEQYF	TGTGCCAGCAGCCCAGGTAACTCCTACGAGCAGTACTTC
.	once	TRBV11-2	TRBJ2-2	CASSLGGGRFTGELFF	TGTGCCAGCAGCTTAGGTGGGGGCAGGTTCACCGGGGAGCTGTTTTTT
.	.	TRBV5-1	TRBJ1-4	CASRGTPMGDEKLFF	TGCGCCAGCAGAGGGACTCCCATGGGGGATGAAAAACTGTTTTTT
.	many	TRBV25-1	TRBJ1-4	CASSEKGFNEKLFF	TGTGCCAGCAGTGAAAAAGGGTTTAATGAAAAACTGTTTTTT
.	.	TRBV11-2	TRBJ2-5	CASSSDPQDFQETQYF	TGTGCCAGCAGCTCGGATCCACAGGACTTCCAAGAGACCCAGTACTTC